Reported below is one T cell receptor (delta chain). No DNA is shown, since the ends of the CDR3 on it are uncertain; the CDR3 is the one TCRdb lists. This sample is part of a study of gamma-delta chains in newborns, infants, children. At the level of the study: Polyclonal expansion of innate γδ T cells after birth follows microbial exposure.

TCRdb reprocessed the reads through CATT. The sample lists under 3,500 delta-chain clones, 0.25% to 0.3% occurring once. Germline CDR1 reads NSMFDY; CDR2 reads ISSIKDK. The CDR3 is 20 residues long, ends included. The rearrangement uses TRAV29/DV5 and TRDJ3; the table names TRDD3, a call not compared with the DNA. This receptor was identified in a child who was a newborn, infant or young child, either healthy, febrile or measles-vaccinated (not recorded which). Sequencing was carried out using blood. The CDR3: CSVLLCSNWGILLDTRQMFF.